Given below is one T cell receptor beta chain in context. Under the authors' procedure: Amplification from reference gene primers served as the basis for estimated nucleated cell counts. Assay: immunoSEQ multiplex PCR; the TCRdb copy retains only in-frame clones and omits some. V and J calls and clone size follow that table, whereas D and trimming were derived from the DNA. The sample shows some 220,000 clones, about 88% of them seen only once. This specimen belongs to a study of blood T cell repertoires in COVID-19. At the level of the study: From T cells, B-cell-depleted T cells, or PBMCs came the material, which was cDNA or gDNA.

This receptor was identified in a man aged 45-65 years who had recovered from COVID-19. Sequencing used peripheral blood.

The CDR3 coding sequence is TGTGCCAGCAGCACGACAGGGGGCGCCGCTGGCTACACCTTC. Translated: CASSTTGGAAGYTF. The V and J genes are TRBV9 and TRBJ1-2, with 10 positions matching TRBD1. CDR3 size: 14 residues. The ends lost 4 bases at V and 7 bases at J; junction bases unmatched: 7. Germline V gene sequence: CDR1 SGDLS, CDR2 YYNGEE.